This T cell receptor beta chain was sequenced for a study of blood T cell repertoires in COVID-19. Turning to the study itself: Acute-phase and convalescent COVID-19 samples originated in the United States, Italy and Spain. PBMCs, B-cell-depleted T cells, or T cells were the source of the cDNA or gDNA that made up the material.

Authors' data handling: Amplification from reference gene primers served as the basis for estimated nucleated cell counts. The method was immunoSEQ multiplex PCR; TCRdb's version includes in-frame clones alone and lacks a portion of them. The V and J calls and the clone size are those of that table, but D and trimming were determined from the DNA. The table shows about 110,000 clones, with about 87% occurring only once. This clonotype originated in a woman aged 45-65 years with acute or convalescent COVID-19. The sequenced sample was peripheral blood.

CDR3 coding DNA: TGTGCCAGCAGCTTAATGGGACAGGGGTTCGGCTACACCTTC. Its protein is CASSLMGQGFGYTF. This chain links TRBV7-9 with TRBJ1-2; TRBD1 matches 10 bases. CDR1 SEHNR and CDR2 FQNEAQ come from the germline V gene (reference sequence). J lost 8 bases, V lost 2 bases, and 5 bases had no gene match. The CDR3 runs 14 residues.